This TCR beta chain was captured by sequencing in a study of regulatory T cells in long-lasting Graves disease. Arm-PCR with iRepertoire HTBI primers amplified the CDR3 regions for these TCR beta libraries. TCRdb analysed the multiplex PCR reads with MiXCR anew, one entry per CDR3 protein. Of about 660,000 distinct CDR3 sequences in the sample, roughly 30% were seen once. Time point in this sample: persistent/refractory GD, antithyroid drugs over 5 years with positive TRAb. Construction of the TCR library relied on RNA isolated from PBMCs. The sample in question was peripheral blood mononuclear cells (PBMCs), obtained when the disease was refractory, from a patient treated with antithyroid drugs. The source is a female donor with Graves disease.

The CDR3 protein is CSVEGGQTNTEAFF. In DNA form, the CDR3 reads TGCAGCGTTGAGGGGGGACAGACGAACACTGAAGCTTTCTTT. The chain joins TRBV29-1 to TRBJ1-1, with 7 positions matching TRBD1. The CDR3 is made up of 14 amino acids. The V and J ends lost 3 bases and 1 base, in that order; junction bases with no gene match: 5. CDR1 SQVTM and CDR2 ANQGSEA come from the germline V gene.